The entry that follows covers one T cell receptor beta chain sequence. These data are taken from a study of shared clonotypes between healthy human individuals. The CDR3 loop spans 14 amino acids. V dropped 1 base and J dropped 0 bases, with 7 bases sitting between them. Germline CDR1 is GTSNPN and CDR2 is SVGIG (reference sequence). Repertoires were generated with immunoSEQ multiplex PCR, while TCRdb's copy carries only in-frame clones and drops some. The profile covers millions of clones, with about 95% appearing a single time and 0.1% to 0.15% taken by the ten largest. The rearrangement joins TRBV30 to TRBJ1-5; D is unresolved. This TCR derives from a man between 18 and 29 years old in good health. Sequencing input: naive CD4+ T cells sorted from blood. Subset defined: CD45RA+ positively selected. DNA of the CDR3: TGTGCCTGGAGTGATGTCCATAGCAATCAGCCCCAGCATTTT. Its protein is CAWSDVHSNQPQHF.